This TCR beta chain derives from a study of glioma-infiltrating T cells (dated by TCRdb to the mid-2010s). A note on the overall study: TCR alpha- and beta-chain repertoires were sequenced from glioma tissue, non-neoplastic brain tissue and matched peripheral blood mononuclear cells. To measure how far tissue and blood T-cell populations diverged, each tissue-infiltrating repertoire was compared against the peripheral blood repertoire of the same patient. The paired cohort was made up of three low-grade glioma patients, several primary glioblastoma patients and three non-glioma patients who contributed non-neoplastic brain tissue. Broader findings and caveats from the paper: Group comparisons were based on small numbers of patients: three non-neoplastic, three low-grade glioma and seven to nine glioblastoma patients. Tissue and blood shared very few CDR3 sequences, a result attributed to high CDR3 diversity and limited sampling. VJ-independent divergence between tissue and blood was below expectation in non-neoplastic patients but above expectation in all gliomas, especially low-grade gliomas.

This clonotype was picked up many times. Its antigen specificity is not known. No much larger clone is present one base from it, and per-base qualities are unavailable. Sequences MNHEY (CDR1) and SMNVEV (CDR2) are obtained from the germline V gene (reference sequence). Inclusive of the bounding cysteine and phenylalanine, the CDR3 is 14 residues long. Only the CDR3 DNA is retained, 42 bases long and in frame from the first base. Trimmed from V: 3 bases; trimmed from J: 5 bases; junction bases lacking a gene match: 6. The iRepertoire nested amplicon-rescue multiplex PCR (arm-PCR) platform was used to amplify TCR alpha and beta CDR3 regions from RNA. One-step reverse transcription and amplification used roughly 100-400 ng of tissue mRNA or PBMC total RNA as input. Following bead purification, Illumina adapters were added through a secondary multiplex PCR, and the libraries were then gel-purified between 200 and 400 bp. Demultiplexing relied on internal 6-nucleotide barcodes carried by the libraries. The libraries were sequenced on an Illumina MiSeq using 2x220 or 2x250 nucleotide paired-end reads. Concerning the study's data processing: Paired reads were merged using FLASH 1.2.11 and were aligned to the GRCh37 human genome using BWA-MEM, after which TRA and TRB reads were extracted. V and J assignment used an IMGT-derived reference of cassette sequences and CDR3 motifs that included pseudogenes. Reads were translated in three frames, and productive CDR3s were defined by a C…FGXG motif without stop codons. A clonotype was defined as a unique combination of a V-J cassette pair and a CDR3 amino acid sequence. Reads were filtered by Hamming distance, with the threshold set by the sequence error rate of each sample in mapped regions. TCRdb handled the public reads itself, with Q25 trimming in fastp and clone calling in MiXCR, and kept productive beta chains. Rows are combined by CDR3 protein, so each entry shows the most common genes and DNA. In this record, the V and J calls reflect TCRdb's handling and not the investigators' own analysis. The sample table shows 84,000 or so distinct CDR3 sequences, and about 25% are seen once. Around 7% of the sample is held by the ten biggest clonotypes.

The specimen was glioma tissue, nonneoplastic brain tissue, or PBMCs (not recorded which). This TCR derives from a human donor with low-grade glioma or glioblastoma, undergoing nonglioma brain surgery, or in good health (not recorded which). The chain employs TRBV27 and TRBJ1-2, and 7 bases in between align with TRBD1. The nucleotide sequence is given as TGTGCCAGCAGTTTCCTGGGACAGCGGTATGGCTACACCTTC. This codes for CASSFLGQRYGYTF.